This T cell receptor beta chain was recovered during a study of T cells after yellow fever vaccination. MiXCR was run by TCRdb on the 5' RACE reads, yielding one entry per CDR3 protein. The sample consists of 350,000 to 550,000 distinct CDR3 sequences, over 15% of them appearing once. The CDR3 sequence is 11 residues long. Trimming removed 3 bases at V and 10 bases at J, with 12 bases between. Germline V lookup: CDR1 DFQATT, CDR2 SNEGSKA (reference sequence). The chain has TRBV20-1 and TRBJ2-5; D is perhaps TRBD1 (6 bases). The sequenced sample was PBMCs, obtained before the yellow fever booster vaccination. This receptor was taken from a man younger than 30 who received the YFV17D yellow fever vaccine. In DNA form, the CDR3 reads TGCAGTGCTAGTCAGGGGCTAAACCAGTACTTC. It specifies CSASQGLNQYF.